Each of the 14 T cell receptor beta chains below was sequenced from the same sample in a study of shared T cell receptors in the human thymus (TCRdb year 2021). The method behind the library was the immunoSEQ multiplex PCR assay. TCRdb stores this immuneACCESS table with in-frame sequences only. Part of the clones is absent; in the studies checked, under half of the shortfall reflects unresolved V genes, and no reason is known for the rest. This sample has under 700,000 clones in its table, and about 80% of those were observed once. The ten largest clonotypes hold 0.013% of the sample. The data were also submitted as part of a second study, on human thymus T cells.

The sequencing input was thymocytes. These receptor sequences come from a boy under three years old with a congenital heart defect. Donor details come from another sample of the same person, matched by shared clones.

The V gene is TRBV25-1, the J gene TRBJ2-3; D is perhaps TRBD1 (6 bases). Trimming stripped 6 bases from V and 5 bases from J, with 21 bases between. The CDR3 is 16 amino acids. CDR1 and CDR2 from the germline V gene are MGHDK and SYGVNS. CDR3 sequence reads: CASSPRPGHSEDTQYF. For the CDR3, the DNA is TGTGCCAGCAGCCCAAGACCGGGACATTCCGAAGATACGCAGTATTTT.

This clone was picked up a small number of times. This sequence joins TRBV7-9 and TRBJ2-7; perhaps TRBD1 as D (6 bases). V was cut by 4 bases and J by 7 bases, with 20 bases left in between. The germline gives CDR1 SEHNR, CDR2 FQNEAQ (reference sequence). The CDR3 spans 15 residues. CDR3 sequence reads: CASSSDHRAQGEQYF. CDR3 DNA sequence: TGTGCCAGCAGCTCCGACCACAGGGCACAAGGGGAGCAGTACTTC.

To note about this clone: One end of the junction does not line up with germline, which may come from a read error. V and J are TRBV6-5 and TRBJ2-3; D ambiguous. In germline, CDR1 is MNHEY, CDR2 SVGAGI. The CDR3 is 14 residues long. CDR3 amino acids: CASSQDLRTDTQYF. DNA for the CDR3: TGTGCCAGCAGCCAGGATCTTCGCACCGATACGCAGTATTTT.

Comments on this clone: At one end, the junction sequence differs from germline, possibly due to a read error. This chain links TRBV20-1 with TRBJ1-2, with TRBD1 matching 7 bases. The CDR3 loop spans 9 amino acids. Germline V lookup: CDR1 DFQATT, CDR2 SNEGSKA (reference sequence). The CDR3 here is CSAGDSLFF. CDR3 bases: TGCAGTGCTGGGGACAGCCTTTTCTTC.

The chain has TRBV18 and TRBJ1-5, with 7 bases that match TRBD1. Germline CDR1 KGHSH, CDR2 LQKENI. CDR3 size: 16 residues. The V and J ends lost 5 bases and 4 bases, in that order; junction bases with no gene match: 11. CDR3 in DNA: TGTGCCAGCTCAGGCGACAGGGATGAAGGGAATCAGCCCCAGCATTTT. It yields the protein CASSGDRDEGNQPQHF.

V gene TRBV18 combines with J gene TRBJ2-3; 8 bases agree with TRBD2. CDR1 is KGHSH, CDR2 LQKENI, per germline. The CDR3 runs to 18 residues. V lost 5 bases to trimming and J lost 2 bases; unmatched junction nucleotides: 15. CDR3 residues: CASSFDPRTSPNTDTQYF. The CDR3 DNA reads TGTGCCAGCTCATTCGACCCGCGGACTAGCCCGAACACAGATACGCAGTATTTT.

The J gene is TRBJ2-1, the V gene TRBV9, with 12 bases matching TRBD2. The ends lost 3 bases at V and 7 bases at J; junction bases unmatched: 11. This CDR3 comprises 17 residues. Germline CDR1 is SGDLS and CDR2 is YYNGEE. DNA of the CDR3: TGTGCCAGCAGCGCGCGACTAGCGGGAGTGGGTAGGAATGAGCAGTTCTTC. It is translated as CASSARLAGVGRNEQFF.

V and J are TRBV29-1 and TRBJ2-1, with 7 positions matching TRBD2. V shed 3 bases, J shed 0 bases, and the junction held 8 bases outside the gene matches. Germline-derived CDR1 and CDR2 are SQVTM and ANQGSEA. The CDR3 extends over 16 amino acids. This CDR3 is CSVEGGVERSYNEQFF. DNA of the CDR3: TGCAGCGTTGAGGGGGGGGTCGAGCGCTCCTACAATGAGCAGTTCTTC.

The V call is TRBV12-5, the J call TRBJ2-7; 8 nucleotides match TRBD2. The trim removed 0 bases at V and 3 bases at J, leaving 10 bases unmatched. The CDR3 length is 17 residues. Per germline, CDR1 LGHNT and CDR2 FRNRAP. Here the CDR3 DNA reads TGTGCTAGTGGTTTGGTAGGGGCCAGCGGGAGAGGCTACGAGCAGTACTTC. Protein sequence: CASGLVGASGRGYEQYF.

This clone was seen a handful of times. The chain combines TRBV5-4 with TRBJ2-1, with TRBD2 identical over 10 bases. CDR1 is SGHNT, CDR2 YYREEE, per germline (reference sequence). This CDR3 spans 20 amino acids. V gave up 0 bases and J gave up 5 bases; unmatched junction bases: 17. CDR3 loop: CASSLGGQREGPGSHNEQFF. CDR3 in DNA: TGTGCCAGCAGCTTGGGGGGCCAGCGGGAGGGCCCCGGGTCCCACAATGAGCAGTTCTTC.

V and J are TRBV7-2 and TRBJ1-2; D is ambiguous. Germline values: CDR1 SGHTA, CDR2 FQGNSA. This CDR3 region has 15 residues. V dropped 2 bases and J dropped 4 bases, with 14 bases sitting between them. The DNA of the CDR3 is TGTGCCAGCAGCTTACGTGTCGTCTCTCTCTATGGCTACACCTTC. Translating it yields CASSLRVVSLYGYTF.

The genes are TRBV7-2 and TRBJ2-1; TRBD1 matches 9 bases. V lost 4 bases and J lost 5; bases outside the gene matches: 0. Germline lookup yields CDR1 SGHTA and CDR2 FQGNSA. This CDR3 is 13 amino acids long. CDR3 loop: CASSWTGDNEQFF. The CDR3 DNA follows: TGTGCCAGCAGCTGGACAGGGGACAATGAGCAGTTCTTC.

The chain couples TRBV9 to TRBJ2-7; 9 bases agree with TRBD2. With V trimmed by 4 bases and J by 7 bases, 15 bases remained unmatched. Looked up from germline, CDR1 is SGDLS and CDR2 is YYNGEE. The CDR3 has 16 amino acids. CDR3 sequence (DNA): TGTGCCAGCAGCACCGGGGGGGGGACTAGCCCCCGAGAGCAGTACTTC. This translates into CASSTGGGTSPREQYF.

CDR3 DNA sequence: TGTGCCAGCAGTGTAAGGGACAGGGAAGCTTTCTTT. This codes for CASSVRDREAFF. V gene TRBV2 combines with J gene TRBJ1-1, with 8 positions matching TRBD1. Germline CDR1 SNHLY, CDR2 FYNNEI. CDR3 length: 12 amino acids. V gave up 4 bases and J gave up 8 bases; unmatched junction bases: 3.